This entry describes one TCR beta chain. Antigen specificity is unknown. These data come from a study of T cell responses to AZD1222 COVID-19 vaccine. CDR1 is SEHNR and CDR2 is FQNEAQ in the germline V gene (reference sequence). This CDR3 comprises 15 residues. J was trimmed by 5 bases and V by 4 bases; bases with no gene match: 9. General study findings and limits: Most donors were white British and more were female, and clonal diversity was possibly underestimated. Repertoires were sampled only after the peak T cell response. The study reported that nearly half of spike-specific TCRs target unmutated variant regions. Elevations in Spike-specific TCR breadth and depth followed administration of two AZD1222 doses.

Clones were read by immunoSEQ multiplex PCR, and TCRdb kept only the in-frame ones, dropping some. The sample consists of about 150,000 clones, approximately 86% of them appearing once. The chain is built from TRBV7-9 and TRBJ2-7, with 9 bases matching TRBD1. The material was peripheral blood, obtained after recovery from COVID-19. The source is an adult who had recovered from COVID-19. CDR3 residues: CASSSPGTGRDEQYF. As DNA, the CDR3 is TGTGCCAGCAGCTCCCCCGGGACAGGGCGAGACGAGCAGTACTTC.